These 20 T cell receptor beta chains share one sample of origin, sequenced in a study of T cell repertoires in cytomegalovirus infection. Via MiXCR, TCRdb re-called the reads, giving one row per CDR3 protein. The sample has approximately 910,000 distinct CDR3 sequences, roughly 31% seen once. These receptors are not linked to any known antigen. The material was cultured CD8+ T cells from PBMCs, obtained from culture after CMV antigen stimulation. Source of these receptors: a human donor in good health (CMV status not recorded). Some clones in this sample may be carry-over from other donors' samples.

This clonotype was detected a few times. V and J are TRBV20-1 and TRBJ1-3; D call uncertain. V was pared by 1 base and J by 8 bases, with 12 bases between. Per germline, CDR1 DFQATT and CDR2 SNEGSKA (reference sequence). CDR3 length: 13 amino acids. CDR3 region: CSARVGRGDTIYF. The CDR3 nucleotides read TGCAGTGCTAGAGTCGGACGGGGTGACACCATATATTTT.

This clonotype turned up a few times. The rearrangement uses TRBV10-3 and TRBJ2-1; no clear D gene. CDR1 is ENHRY, CDR2 SYGVKD, per germline. The CDR3 runs 12 residues. V lost 10 bases to trimming and J lost 8 bases, with 15 bases between them. CDR3 sequence: CATEGSSDEQFF. The CDR3, as DNA: TGTGCCACCGAAGGATCCTCGGATGAGCAGTTCTTC.

This clonotype was seen at least ten times. The chain is built from TRBV27 and TRBJ1-2; possibly TRBD1 for D (5 bases). Between the trimmed V and J ends, which lost 6 bases and 5 bases, there was a span of 13 bases. Germline V lookup: CDR1 MNHEY, CDR2 SMNVEV (reference sequence). The CDR3 length is 13 residues. The CDR3 DNA is TGTGCCAGCAGCTTGGGACGGACGTATGGCTACACCTTC. Amino acids: CASSLGRTYGYTF.

This clonotype was counted only a few times. The chain joins TRBV27 to TRBJ1-2; 7 bases match TRBD1. In germline, CDR1 is MNHEY, CDR2 SMNVEV (reference sequence). Losses at the gene ends were 0 bases for V and 4 bases for J; bases not matched to a gene: 5. The CDR3 covers 15 residues. This CDR3 is CASSLSGQSLYGYTF. DNA of the CDR3: TGTGCCAGCAGTTTATCGGGACAGAGCCTCTATGGCTACACCTTC.

This chain uses TRBV7-3 with TRBJ2-7, with 7 bases aligning to TRBD1. The V gene end was trimmed by 1 base and the J gene end by 0 bases; junction bases not matched to a gene: 9. This CDR3 is 17 amino acids long. Germline CDR1 and CDR2: SGHTA and FQGTGA. This CDR3 reads CASSLNKRGPPSYEQYV. The CDR3 DNA sequence: TGTGCCAGCAGCTTAAATAAGAGGGGGCCTCCCTCCTACGAGCAGTACGTC.

With respect to this clonotype: Germline and junction disagree at one end, which may indicate a read error. The chain carries TRBV6-5 and TRBJ1-6; 8 bases are a match to TRBD1. Germline V gene data show CDR1 as MNHEY and CDR2 as SVGAGI. CDR3 length: 18 residues. CDR3 sequence: CASRYLDREATYNSPLHF. The CDR3 DNA sequence: TGTGCCAGCAGATACTTGGACAGGGAAGCAACCTATAATTCACCCCTCCACTTT.

This clonotype was counted between two and nine times. V usage is TRBV6-6 and J usage is TRBJ2-3; D perhaps matches TRBD2 (6 bases). The V gene's germline CDR1 is MNHNY and CDR2 SVGAGI (reference sequence). V gave up 7 bases and J gave up 1 base, with 15 bases separating them. This CDR3 has 15 amino acids. As DNA, the CDR3 is TGTGCCAGCACCGCGTTACTAGCAGGCACAGATACGCAGTATTTT. It codes for CASTALLAGTDTQYF.

This clonotype came up many times. The chain combines TRBV7-6 with TRBJ1-1; 7 bases map to TRBD1. With V trimmed by 5 bases and J by 5 bases, 8 bases remained unmatched. This CDR3 has 14 residues. Germline V gives CDR1 SGHVS, CDR2 FNYEAQ. The CDR3 reads CASSLRDSGTEAFF. The CDR3 nucleotides read TGTGCCAGCAGCCTCCGGGACAGTGGGACTGAAGCTTTCTTT.

This clonotype came up many times. The V and J genes are TRBV11-2 and TRBJ2-3, with 10 nucleotides matching TRBD1. The V gene's germline CDR1 is SGHAT and CDR2 FQNNGV. CDR3 length equals 16 residues. V shed 4 bases, J shed 4 bases, and the junction held 8 bases outside the gene matches. CDR3 residues: CASSSPQTGGADTQYF. CDR3 DNA sequence: TGTGCCAGCAGCTCCCCTCAGACAGGGGGCGCAGATACGCAGTATTTT.

This clonotype was picked up a small number of times. J is TRBJ2-3 and V is TRBV6-2 or TRBV6-3; 14 bases agree with TRBD2. V was clipped by 6 bases and J by 1 base; unmatched bases: 18. Germline CDR1 MNHEY, CDR2 SVGEGT. The CDR3 runs to 21 residues. The CDR3 is CASSPRGTSGGDQWGTDTQYF. The CDR3 region has the DNA TGTGCCAGCAGCCCCCGTGGGACTAGCGGGGGAGACCAATGGGGCACAGATACGCAGTATTTT.

This chain uses TRBV11-2 with TRBJ2-7; a possible D gene is TRBD1 (6 bases). The CDR3 runs to 15 residues. CDR1 is SGHAT and CDR2 is FQNNGV in the germline V gene. V was shortened by 4 bases and J by 3 bases, with 16 bases between the two germline ends. CDR3 DNA sequence: TGTGCCAGCAGCTCCCTCAGGGGTCCTAACTACGAGCAGTACTTC. Translation: CASSSLRGPNYEQYF. Supplemented by reference TRBV11-2 and TRBJ2-7, the full variable domain reads EAGVAQSPRYKIIEKRQSVAFWCNPISGHATLYWYQQILGQGPKLLIQFQNNGVVDDSQLPKDRFSAERLKGVDSTLKIQPAKLEDSAVYLCASSSLRGPNYEQYFGPGTRLTVT.

This clonotype was counted only a few times. The rearrangement uses TRBV28 and TRBJ2-5; possibly TRBD2 for D (6 bases). V was pared by 4 bases and J by 4 bases, with 13 bases between. The germline CDR1 and CDR2 sequences are MDHEN and SYDVKM. This CDR3 is built from 14 residues. CDR3 bases: TGTGCCAGCAGTTCCCCCCGGGGAGGAGAGACCCAGTACTTC. It is translated as CASSSPRGGETQYF.

The J gene is TRBJ2-7, the V gene TRBV20-1, with TRBD1 as a possible D gene (6 bases). This CDR3 spans 15 amino acids. Germline V gene sequence: CDR1 DFQATT, CDR2 SNEGSKA (reference sequence). V was cut by 0 bases and J by 0 bases, with 12 bases left in between. As DNA, the CDR3 is TGCAGTGCTAGAGAGGGAACAGGGAGCTCCTACGAGCAGTACTTC. Its translation is CSAREGTGSSYEQYF.

The rearrangement links TRBV14 to TRBJ1-1; maybe TRBD1 (6 bases). Trimming left V 5 bases short and J 0 bases short, with 16 bases between. This CDR3 spans 16 amino acids. The germline gives CDR1 SGHDN, CDR2 FVKESK. The CDR3 here is CASSSRGGGMNTEAFF. The CDR3 region has the DNA TGTGCCAGCAGCTCGAGGGGGGGAGGGATGAACACTGAAGCTTTCTTT. The variable domain in full, completed from reference TRBV14 and TRBJ1-1, reads EAGVTQFPSHSVIEKGQTVTLRCDPISGHDNLYWYRRVMGKEIKFLLHFVKESKQDESGMPNNRFLAERTGGTYSTLKVQPAELEDSGVYFCASSSRGGGMNTEAFFGQGTRLTVV.

This clonotype appeared a few times. This rearrangement joins TRBV5-4 to TRBJ2-7; a weak D match, TRBD2 (6 bases). The germline V and J ends were trimmed by 1 base and 7 bases, with 12 bases remaining between them. The germline V gene encodes CDR1 SGHNT and CDR2 YYREEE (reference sequence). The CDR3 length is 13 residues. CDR3 DNA sequence: TGTGCCAGCAGCTTGTCGCCAGGGAGGGAGCAGTACGTC. Translated, it gives CASSLSPGREQYV.

V is TRBV2 and J is TRBJ1-2; 9 bases line up with TRBD1. J lost 3 bases, V lost 7 bases, and 9 bases had no gene match. The CDR3 loop spans 15 amino acids. Germline V gene lookup returns CDR1 SNHLY and CDR2 FYNNEI. The CDR3 reads CASNRGTGIDYGYTF. The DNA for the CDR3 is TGTGCCAGCAATCGCGGGACAGGGATAGACTATGGCTACACCTTC.

There are many counts of this clonotype. V and J are TRBV27 and TRBJ2-1; D gene ambiguous. Germline loops: CDR1 MNHEY, CDR2 SMNVEV (reference sequence). This CDR3 contains 13 residues. Trimming removed 5 bases from V and 8 bases from J, with 13 bases in between. The CDR3 protein is CASSPGEVYEQFF. Written as DNA, the CDR3 is TGTGCCAGCAGTCCAGGCGAGGTCTATGAGCAGTTCTTC.

The V gene is TRBV7-6, the J gene TRBJ2-7; D is unresolved. This CDR3 has 14 amino acids. Germline V gene sequence: CDR1 SGHVS, CDR2 FNYEAQ. The ends were cut back, 5 bases at V and 0 bases at J, with 11 bases in the middle. The CDR3 nucleotides read TGTGCCAGCAGCCCCCTCTCGGGCTCCTACGAGCAGTACTTC. It encodes CASSPLSGSYEQYF.

This clonotype was detected only a few times. The chain couples TRBV10-2 to TRBJ2-7; 7 positions agree with TRBD2. The CDR3 runs 14 residues. Germline CDR1 reads WSHSY; CDR2 reads SAAADI. Germline trimming cut 4 bases from V and 6 bases from J; bases unmatched to any gene: 9. The CDR3: CASSGIGLVGEQYF. Here the CDR3 DNA reads TGCGCCAGCAGTGGGATCGGACTAGTGGGCGAGCAGTACTTC.

This clonotype was picked up a small number of times. The chain combines TRBV27 with TRBJ1-2, with TRBD1 as a possible D gene (6 bases). This CDR3 has 14 amino acids. Germline CDR1 reads MNHEY; CDR2 reads SMNVEV (reference sequence). V lost 1 base, J lost 4 bases, and 10 bases lay in between. CDR3 sequence: CASSLLGQPYGYTF. DNA for the CDR3: TGTGCCAGCAGTTTATTAGGACAGCCCTATGGCTACACCTTC.